This entry is about one T cell receptor beta chain. Antigen unknown. Germline loops: CDR1 SEHNR, CDR2 FQNEAQ (reference sequence). This CDR3 contains 13 residues. The data were obtained in a study of OX40 agonist ivuxolimab in advanced cancers. Study in general: Patients were treated with intravenous ivuxolimab, dosed at 0.01 to 10 mg/kg and infused every 2 weeks. Allowance was made for prior anti-PD-1, anti-PD-L1 or anti-CTLA-4 therapy, and roughly 40% had some. Study results and limitations: Circulating CD4+ and CD8+ T cells showed clonal expansion by week 6 at 0.1 to 3.0 mg/kg. Relative to CD4+ cells, CD8+ T cells on average had more expanded clones.

The method was immunoSEQ multiplex PCR; TCRdb's version includes in-frame clones alone and lacks a portion of them. This sample has tens of thousands of clones, with approximately 94% found just once. This specimen was CD4+ or CD8+ T cells sorted from blood, taken in a trial of the OX40 agonist ivuxolimab. The rearrangement links TRBV7-9 to TRBJ2-5; D may match TRBD1 or TRBD2 (5 bases each). TRBJ2-7 explains the end of the DNA better; the J call may be wrong. The clonotype was recovered from an adult with an advanced solid tumor such as melanoma, head and neck, liver or kidney cancer. The CDR3 nucleotides are TGTGCCAGCAGCTGGGACGGAACCTACGAGCAGTACTTC. Translating it yields CASSWDGTYEQYF.